This T cell receptor beta chain is from a study of T cells after yellow fever vaccination. Study-level information: It was SMART-Seq v4 Ultra Low Input that prepared the fractions with low cell numbers.

Study-level findings and limits: Researchers report a weaker secondary response that nonetheless peaked faster, day 5 versus 15. Once the booster was given, most primary-vaccination clones reappeared, at approximately 97% for CD4 and 88% for CD8.

Making TCR cDNA involved 5'RACE template switching, which added UMIs and a universal primer site. TCRdb analysed the 5' RACE reads with MiXCR anew, one entry per CDR3 protein. The sample gives hundreds of thousands of distinct CDR3 sequences, approximately 13% of which show up once; more than 12% is in the top ten. This clonotype has just a few counts. The target antigen is unknown. This CDR3 has 13 amino acids. V gave up 4 bases and J gave up 3 bases, with 10 bases separating them. The chain couples TRBV12-3 or TRBV12-4 to TRBJ2-7; D perhaps matches TRBD2 (6 bases). The clonotype was recovered from a man aged 25-45 years who received the YFV17D yellow fever vaccine. This specimen consisted of PBMCs, obtained on the day of the yellow fever booster vaccination. The CDR3 coding sequence is TGTGCCAGCAGTTCGGGGGTCTTCTACGAGCAGTACTTC. This codes for CASSSGVFYEQYF.